The rows below give T cell receptor beta chains drawn from one sample of a study of OX40 agonist ivuxolimab in advanced cancers. Data came from immunoSEQ multiplex PCR; TCRdb stores just in-frame clones and leaves some out. The data hold some 150,000 clones, with approximately 90% observed a single time. The input for sequencing was CD4+ or CD8+ T cells sorted from blood, taken in a trial of the OX40 agonist ivuxolimab. The receptors come from an adult with an advanced solid tumor such as melanoma, head and neck, liver or kidney cancer. The conserved cysteine and the conserved F or W are not part of the CDR3 here. Each record gives: J gene, V gene, CDR3 protein.

j_call: TRBJ1-4
v_call: TRBV30
cdr3_aa: AWSPMDREEKLF

j_call: .
v_call: TRBV7-3
cdr3_aa: ASSLVPAGGHEQY

j_call: TRBJ2-1
v_call: TRBV11-2
cdr3_aa: ASSLAGGSEQF

j_call: TRBJ1-5
v_call: TRBV7-2
cdr3_aa: ASSQTGGYSNQPQH

j_call: TRBJ1-5
v_call: TRBV29-1
cdr3_aa: GAWSPDQPQH

j_call: TRBJ1-2
v_call: TRBV9
cdr3_aa: ASSVEGGAYGYT

j_call: TRBJ2-4
v_call: TRBV4-3
cdr3_aa: ASSQESGGGPQY

j_call: TRBJ1-5
v_call: TRBV7-3
cdr3_aa: ASSHQGALDQPQH

j_call: TRBJ1-1
v_call: TRBV9
cdr3_aa: ASSVDPLEATEAF

j_call: TRBJ2-1
v_call: TRBV18
cdr3_aa: ASSQPEQRNNEQF

j_call: TRBJ1-1
v_call: TRBV29-1
cdr3_aa: SESGEPGTYTEAF

j_call: TRBJ2-1
v_call: TRBV28
cdr3_aa: ASSYASTLAGGRHNEQF

j_call: TRBJ2-1
v_call: TRBV19
cdr3_aa: ASRAPPGTSGRDEQF

j_call: TRBJ2-7
v_call: TRBV7-6
cdr3_aa: ASSLSPGINEQY

j_call: TRBJ2-1
v_call: TRBV6-1
cdr3_aa: ASSTGGSINEQF

j_call: TRBJ1-2
v_call: TRBV7-9
cdr3_aa: ASSDRGRPANYGYT

j_call: TRBJ1-1
v_call: TRBV19
cdr3_aa: ASSILDGLMNTEAF

j_call: TRBJ2-3
v_call: TRBV2
cdr3_aa: ASLRSGARTDTQY

j_call: TRBJ1-2
v_call: TRBV5-1
cdr3_aa: ASSLEAGRSGYT

j_call: TRBJ2-2
v_call: TRBV5-1
cdr3_aa: ASSLVQGARQAGELF

j_call: TRBJ2-7
v_call: TRBV18
cdr3_aa: ASSLTPQGLYEQY

j_call: TRBJ2-3
v_call: TRBV19
cdr3_aa: ASSINTETDTQY

j_call: TRBJ2-7
v_call: TRBV7-9
cdr3_aa: ASSFPGTGAEQY

j_call: TRBJ1-1
v_call: TRBV7-3
cdr3_aa: ASSSRQGAEAF

j_call: TRBJ1-1
v_call: TRBV18
cdr3_aa: ASSPRGAVGGTEAF

j_call: TRBJ2-5
v_call: TRBV7-2
cdr3_aa: ASSLVGVAGSETQY

j_call: TRBJ2-3
v_call: TRBV19
cdr3_aa: ASSIGSGSPGSDTQY

j_call: TRBJ2-1
v_call: TRBV28
cdr3_aa: ASSRLAGDNEQF

j_call: TRBJ2-2
v_call: TRBV9
cdr3_aa: ASSVSGTGGANGELF

j_call: TRBJ2-1
v_call: TRBV4-3
cdr3_aa: ASSPNRASGYNEQF

j_call: TRBJ2-1
v_call: TRBV18
cdr3_aa: ASSPRGGGESYNEQF

j_call: TRBJ2-1
v_call: TRBV13
cdr3_aa: ASSLPKTRTGNLYNEQF

j_call: TRBJ1-1
v_call: TRBV5-4
cdr3_aa: ASSPSGPNTEAF

j_call: TRBJ2-7
v_call: TRBV10-3
cdr3_aa: AISDGTARGEQY

j_call: TRBJ1-1
v_call: TRBV11-1
cdr3_aa: ASSLEIQNTEAF

j_call: TRBJ2-5
v_call: TRBV6-5
cdr3_aa: ASSYSPNRAQETQY

j_call: TRBJ2-7
v_call: TRBV5-1
cdr3_aa: ASTSEQGPSSYEQY

j_call: TRBJ1-3
v_call: TRBV6-1
cdr3_aa: ASSEVGGDTIY

j_call: TRBJ1-2
v_call: TRBV28
cdr3_aa: ASTRGSGYGYT

j_call: TRBJ1-1
v_call: TRBV7-9
cdr3_aa: ASSRTDGGTEAF

j_call: TRBJ1-2
v_call: TRBV5-1
cdr3_aa: ASSLGQGPNYGYT

j_call: TRBJ2-5
v_call: TRBV28
cdr3_aa: ASSFRSGTPSKETQY

j_call: TRBJ2-4
v_call: TRBV14
cdr3_aa: ASSPLWGNIQY

j_call: TRBJ1-2
v_call: TRBV6-5
cdr3_aa: ASSYSVLTTNYGYT

j_call: TRBJ2-1
v_call: TRBV5-1
cdr3_aa: ASSLGPRGPGNEQF

j_call: TRBJ2-7
v_call: TRBV7-8
cdr3_aa: ASSRRDEAYEQY

j_call: TRBJ2-5
v_call: TRBV30
cdr3_aa: AWSGEETQY

j_call: TRBJ1-1
v_call: TRBV28
cdr3_aa: ASNRPGLDTEAF

j_call: TRBJ2-7
v_call: TRBV6-5
cdr3_aa: ASSYDSSVAYEQY

j_call: TRBJ2-2
v_call: TRBV5-8
cdr3_aa: ANSPGHLWNTGELF

j_call: TRBJ2-7
v_call: TRBV27
cdr3_aa: ASSLNSGNSYEQY

j_call: TRBJ2-1
v_call: TRBV5-1
cdr3_aa: ASSLGTSGTNNEQF

j_call: TRBJ1-2
v_call: TRBV19
cdr3_aa: ATRDSSRAGEYGYT

j_call: TRBJ1-2
v_call: TRBV28
cdr3_aa: ASRKRDREGGYT

j_call: TRBJ2-7
v_call: TRBV5-4
cdr3_aa: ASSLAASRTYEQY